This section outlines one T cell receptor (beta chain) sequence together with its context. The sample originates from a study of OX40 agonist ivuxolimab in advanced cancers. About the study: Partial responses, seen in three patients, involved one hepatocellular carcinoma and two cutaneous melanomas.

Enrollment shut out patients with autoimmune disease history or systemic immunosuppression. At baseline, cycle 4 day 1, and cycle 7 day 1, blood was sampled. The CDR3 runs 12 residues. V was clipped by 8 bases and J by 5 bases, with 15 bases between them. The germline V gene encodes CDR1 SQVTM and CDR2 ANQGSEA. Sequencing was performed with immunoSEQ multiplex PCR; in TCRdb, only in-frame clones are kept and a portion is missing. Of about 120,000 clones listed, around 87% are singletons. The gene calls are TRBV29-1 and TRBJ2-5; the D gene could be TRBD1 or TRBD2 (5 bases each). The input for sequencing was CD4+ or CD8+ T cells sorted from blood, taken in a trial of the OX40 agonist ivuxolimab. The clonotype originates from an adult with an advanced solid tumor such as melanoma, head and neck, liver or kidney cancer. CDR3 nucleotides: TGCAGCTTCGGGACCGCCGGGGAGACCCAGTACTTC. Translated, it gives CSFGTAGETQYF. Full variable domain (rest looked up from reference TRBV29-1 and TRBJ2-5): SAVISQKPSRDICQRGTSLTIQCQVDSQVTMMFWYRQQPGQSLTLIATANQGSEATYESGFVIDKFPISRPNLTFSTLTVSNMSPEDSSIYLCSFGTAGETQYFGPGTRLLVL.